This T cell receptor (beta chain) stems from a study of blood T cell repertoires in COVID-19. Study-level information: Spain, Italy and the United States supplied samples that represented acute and convalescent COVID-19. The analysed material was cDNA or gDNA that came from T cells, B-cell-depleted T cells, or PBMCs.

The protocol was immunoSEQ multiplex PCR, while the TCRdb copy is restricted to in-frame clones and leaves out a portion. The sample has roughly 400,000 clones, over 75% seen once; the top ten hold roughly 2%. Study members were between about 18 and 100 years old and lived in 20 to 30 US regions. Participants reported their clinical history, and cohort assignment relied on those reports. The V end was cut by 7 bases, the J end by 3 bases, with 7 bases between. The CDR3 covers 12 residues. CDR1 KGHDR and CDR2 SFDVKD come from the germline V gene. The chain is built from TRBV24-1 and TRBJ2-3; perhaps TRBD1 as D (6 bases). Sequenced material: PBMCs or T cells enriched from blood (not recorded which). The clonotype was recovered from a woman aged 35 to 49 with acute COVID-19. The CDR3 bases are TGTGCCACCAGCAGGGGAACAGATACGCAGTATTTT. Amino acids: CATSRGTDTQYF.